This T cell receptor beta chain originates from a study of blood T cell repertoires in COVID-19. The wider study: Specimens from acute and convalescent COVID-19 originated in the United States, Italy and Spain.

Sequencing used immunoSEQ multiplex PCR; TCRdb keeps in-frame clones, though not all of them. The data show more than 300,000 clones, around nine tenths seen once. The V end lost 2 bases, the J end lost 1 base, and 12 bases lay between the germline ends. Germline assignment: CDR1 SEHNR and CDR2 FQNEAQ (reference sequence). The CDR3 spans 16 residues. Adults between about 18 and 89 years of age took part from 24 US areas. Sequencing was carried out using PBMCs or T cells enriched from blood (not recorded which). The rearrangement uses TRBV7-9 and TRBJ1-3; D perhaps matches TRBD1 (5 bases). The TCR comes from a woman between 18 and 30 years old who had recovered from COVID-19. Here the CDR3 DNA reads TGTGCCAGCAGCTTATCGGGGGTCACATCTGGAAACACCATATATTTT. It specifies CASSLSGVTSGNTIYF.